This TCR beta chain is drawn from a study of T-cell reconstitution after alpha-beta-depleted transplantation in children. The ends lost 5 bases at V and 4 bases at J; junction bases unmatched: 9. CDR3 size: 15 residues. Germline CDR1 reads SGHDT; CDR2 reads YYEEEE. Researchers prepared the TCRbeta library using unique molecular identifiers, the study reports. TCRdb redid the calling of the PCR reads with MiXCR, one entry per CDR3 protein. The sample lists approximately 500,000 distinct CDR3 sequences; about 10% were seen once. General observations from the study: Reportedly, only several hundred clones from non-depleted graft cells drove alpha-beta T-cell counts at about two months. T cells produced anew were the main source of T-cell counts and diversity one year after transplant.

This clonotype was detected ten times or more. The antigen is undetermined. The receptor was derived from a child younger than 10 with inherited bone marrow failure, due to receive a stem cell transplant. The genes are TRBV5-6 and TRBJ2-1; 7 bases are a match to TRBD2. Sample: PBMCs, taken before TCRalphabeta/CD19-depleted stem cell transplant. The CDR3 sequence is CASSLWDYPYNEQFF. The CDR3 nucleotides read TGTGCCAGCAGTCTATGGGACTACCCTTACAATGAGCAGTTCTTC.